One and the same sample provided the 18 T cell receptor beta chains below, sequenced in a study of identical twins. MiXCR, applied by TCRdb to the 5' RACE reads, yields one record per CDR3 protein. The sample yields fewer than 900,000 distinct CDR3 sequences, 21% seen once. These data also formed part of another study, on T cells expressing NK-cell markers.

The sequenced material came from PBMCs. These receptors all stem from a woman between 18 and 29 years old in good health.

Comment on this clonotype: The junction shows a germline mismatch at one end, possibly a read error. This chain links TRBV7-8 with TRBJ1-2; TRBD1 might be the D (6 bases). This CDR3 spans 14 amino acids. Germline assignment: CDR1 SGHVS and CDR2 FQNEAQ. The CDR3, as DNA: TGTGCCAGCACCCCAGGGGTGGGGGTTTATGGCGACACCTTC. Translating gives CASTPGVGVYGDTF.

This clonotype was observed a handful of times. The chain joins TRBV3-1 to TRBJ2-5, with no clear D. Looked up from germline, CDR1 is LGHDT and CDR2 is YNNKEL (reference sequence). V lost 4 bases and J lost 3, with 12 bases in between. The CDR3 length is 14 residues. DNA for the CDR3: TGTGCCAGCAGCCCCTCCTGGACGGAAGAGACCCAGTACTTC. Its translation is CASSPSWTEETQYF.

This clonotype was counted at least ten times. The rearrangement joins TRBV20-1 to TRBJ2-7; D is undetermined. The V gene's germline CDR1 is DFQATT and CDR2 SNEGSKA (reference sequence). The V end lost 5 bases, the J end lost 4 bases, and 18 bases lay between the germline ends. The CDR3 contains 14 residues. The CDR3 nucleotides read TGCAGTGCTTCTAAGGTCCGAAGTAGGTACGAGCAGTACTTC. Translation gives CSASKVRSRYEQYF.

This clonotype was counted only a few times. The chain employs TRBV6-2 or TRBV6-3 and TRBJ2-1; tentative D call: TRBD2 (5 bases). The CDR3 consists of 14 residues. CDR1 and CDR2 from the germline V gene are MNHEY and SVGEGT. Trimming stripped 5 bases from V and 5 bases from J, with 13 bases between. This CDR3 is CASSALRANNEQFF. CDR3 bases: TGTGCCAGCAGTGCGCTGAGGGCCAACAATGAGCAGTTCTTC.

This clonotype was counted between two and nine times. At one boundary the junction diverges from the germline segment, which might be a read error. The V gene is TRBV7-7, the J gene TRBJ2-2; D possibly matches TRBD1 or TRBD2 (5 bases each). CDR3 length: 14 amino acids. Per germline, CDR1 SSHAT and CDR2 FNYEAQ (reference sequence). The DNA of the CDR3 is TGTGCTAGCAGATGGGACGGAGTCACCGGGGAGCTGTTTTTT. Translated: CASRWDGVTGELFF.

This clonotype was seen only a few times. The rearrangement links TRBV5-6 to TRBJ2-3, with D uncertain. CDR1 is SGHDT, CDR2 YYEEEE, per germline. V was shortened by 4 bases and J by 4 bases, with 10 bases between the two germline ends. CDR3 size: 13 residues. For the CDR3, the DNA is TGTGCCAGCAGCGCGGTTGCCGCAGATACGCAGTATTTT. It specifies CASSAVAADTQYF.

A single count supports this clonotype. The V and J genes are TRBV9 and TRBJ2-2, with D possibly TRBD2 on 5 matching bases. CDR3 length equals 14 residues. The germline gives CDR1 SGDLS, CDR2 YYNGEE. V was shortened by 0 bases and J by 5 bases, with 8 bases between the two germline ends. In DNA, the CDR3 is TGTGCCAGCAGCGTAGAACGCGGGACCGGGGAGCTGTTTTTT. Its protein is CASSVERGTGELFF.

This chain connects TRBV10-3 to TRBJ1-1; D ambiguous. The germline CDR1 and CDR2 sequences are ENHRY and SYGVKD. The V end was cut by 3 bases, the J end by 2 bases, with 10 bases between. This CDR3 comprises 14 residues. The CDR3 coding sequence is TGTGCCATCAGTGATAGGAAGGGAAACACTGAAGCTTTCTTT. It codes for CAISDRKGNTEAFF.

V gene TRBV4-3 combines with J gene TRBJ2-5; no clear D gene. The V gene's germline CDR1 is LGHNA and CDR2 YSLEER. V gave up 3 bases and J gave up 4 bases, with 15 bases separating them. The CDR3 extends over 15 amino acids. The CDR3, as DNA: TGCGCCAGCAGCCATACTACGGGTCTTGTAGAGACCCAGTACTTC. Protein product: CASSHTTGLVETQYF.

The rearrangement uses TRBV5-1 and TRBJ2-3; 10 nucleotides agree with TRBD2. After removal of 1 base from V and 3 bases from J, the junction contained 11 bases not matched to a gene. Looked up from germline, CDR1 is SGHRS and CDR2 is YFSETQ. This CDR3 is built from 18 residues. The CDR3 nucleotides read TGCGCCAGCAGCTTGAAACTAGCGGGATTGCCGGTTACAGATACGCAGTATTTT. Protein sequence: CASSLKLAGLPVTDTQYF. The full variable domain, with the rest looked up from reference TRBV5-1 and TRBJ2-3, is KAGVTQTPRYLIKTRGQQVTLSCSPISGHRSVSWYQQTPGQGLQFLFEYFSETQRNKGNFPGRFSGRQFSNSRSEMNVSTLELGDSALYLCASSLKLAGLPVTDTQYFGPGTRLTVL.

This clonotype has just a few counts. The chain recombines TRBV27 with TRBJ2-7, with 7 positions matching TRBD1. The J segment lost 2 bases and the V segment lost 1 base, leaving 2 bases of the junction unmatched. The CDR3 is 14 residues long. CDR1 and CDR2 from the germline V gene are MNHEY and SMNVEV (reference sequence). The CDR3 sequence is CASSLYGTAYEQYF. The DNA of the CDR3 is TGTGCCAGCAGTTTATATGGGACAGCCTACGAGCAGTACTTC.

The rearrangement joins TRBV7-9 to TRBJ2-7, with D possibly being TRBD2 (5 bases). The V and J ends lost 6 bases and 3 bases respectively, with 15 bases between them. CDR3 length equals 14 residues. The germline gives CDR1 SEHNR, CDR2 FQNEAQ (reference sequence). The CDR3 loop is CASRPNGLIYEQYF. The CDR3 DNA reads as TGTGCCAGCAGGCCGAACGGACTCATCTACGAGCAGTACTTC.

V is TRBV5-4 and J is TRBJ2-7; 9 bases are shared with TRBD1. J was trimmed by 4 bases and V by 9 bases; bases with no gene match: 8. This CDR3 comprises 13 residues. Germline V lookup: CDR1 SGHNT, CDR2 YYREEE (reference sequence). In DNA form, the CDR3 reads TGTGCCACCACCCGGGACAGGGCGTACGAGCAGTACTTC. Protein product: CATTRDRAYEQYF.

This clonotype was seen a handful of times. The V gene is TRBV7-6, the J gene TRBJ2-1; 12 bases are a match to TRBD1. V shed 5 bases and J 7 bases; nucleotides not matched to a gene: 6. CDR1 SGHVS and CDR2 FNYEAQ come from the germline V gene. The CDR3 totals 15 residues. The DNA of the CDR3 is TGTGCCAGCAGCGGGACAGGGGGCGCGTTGAATGAGCAGTTCTTC. Residues: CASSGTGGALNEQFF.

The V gene is TRBV5-6, the J gene TRBJ1-2; unclear D gene. In germline, CDR1 is SGHDT, CDR2 YYEEEE. This CDR3 comprises 13 residues. Trimming stripped 0 bases from V and 7 bases from J, with 10 bases between. CDR3 in amino acids: CASSLAIAPGYTF. Here the CDR3 DNA reads TGTGCCAGCAGCTTGGCCATAGCTCCTGGCTACACCTTC.

Notes on this clonotype: An end of the junction does not agree with germline; a read error may underlie this. The V and J genes are TRBV5-4 and TRBJ2-1, with TRBD2 matching over 12 bases. CDR1 is SGHNT, CDR2 YYREEE, per germline (reference sequence). This CDR3 has 19 amino acids. DNA of the CDR3: TGTGCCAGCAGCTCTCCTAGCGGGGGGGGAGTGTGGTACTACAATGAGCACTTCTTC. This encodes CASSSPSGGGVWYYNEHFF.

CDR3 loop: CASSQGLAQETQYF. CDR3 coding DNA: TGTGCCAGCAGCCAAGGACTAGCGCAAGAGACCCAGTACTTC. The chain links TRBV3-1 to TRBJ2-5, with TRBD2 matching over 8 bases. Trimming removed 1 base from V and 2 bases from J; junction bases left unmatched: 0. Germline V gene sequence: CDR1 LGHDT, CDR2 YNNKEL (reference sequence). The CDR3 runs to 14 residues.

This clonotype was seen more than once but under ten times. This chain joins TRBV9 and TRBJ2-4; weak D call: TRBD2 (5 bases). Germline V gives CDR1 SGDLS, CDR2 YYNGEE. This CDR3 is 16 amino acids long. The germline V and J ends were trimmed by 0 bases and 1 base, with 11 bases remaining between them. CDR3: CASSVDVGDAKNIQYF. The CDR3 coding sequence is TGTGCCAGCAGCGTAGATGTGGGAGATGCCAAAAACATTCAGTACTTC.